Below, 27 T cell receptor beta chains from the same sample are listed, as sequenced in a study of shared clonotypes between healthy human individuals. Clones were sequenced by immunoSEQ multiplex PCR, and TCRdb holds only the in-frame ones, with some missing. The profile shows a few hundred thousand clones, almost 97% of them singletons. Sample: naive CD4+ T cells sorted from blood. Subset denoted: CD45RA+ positively selected. All receptors derive from a woman aged 30 to 39 in good health.

The chain recombines TRBV19 with TRBJ2-7; D unclear. This CDR3 has 14 residues. CDR1 is LNHDA and CDR2 is SQIVND in the germline V gene (reference sequence). V was pared by 5 bases and J by 4 bases, with 15 bases between. CDR3 nucleotides: TGTGCCAGTAGTCCGCAGGCGGCAGAATACGAGCAGTACTTC. Translation: CASSPQAAEYEQYF.

The chain has TRBV18 and TRBJ2-1; D is possibly TRBD2 (6 bases). V lost 3 bases, J lost 8 bases, and 17 bases lay in between. Germline values: CDR1 KGHSH, CDR2 LQKENI. The CDR3 runs 15 residues. DNA of the CDR3: TGTGCCAGCTCACCGGCGGGGCTAGCTATCGATGAGCAGTTCTTC. It yields the protein CASSPAGLAIDEQFF. Variable domain in full (rest from reference TRBV18 and TRBJ2-1): NAGVMQNPRHLVRRRGQEARLRCSPMKGHSHVYWYRQLPEEGLKFMVYLQKENIIDESGMPKERFSAEFPKEGPSILRIQQVVRGDSAAYFCASSPAGLAIDEQFFGPGTRLTVL.

The chain is built from TRBV18 and TRBJ1-5; no clear D. Trimming took off 6 bases at V and 6 bases at J, with 18 bases between the two ends. CDR3 size: 15 residues. Germline V lookup: CDR1 KGHSH, CDR2 LQKENI. The CDR3 DNA follows: TGTGCCAGCTCGCAAGGGTGGGGATCCGGTCAGCCCCAGCATTTT. Protein product: CASSQGWGSGQPQHF.

With respect to this clone: The same CDR3 is also encoded by other DNA sequences in this sample. V and J are TRBV18 and TRBJ2-2; the match to TRBD1 covers 7 bases. J lost 5 bases, V lost 3 bases, and 3 bases had no gene match. This CDR3 spans 14 amino acids. CDR1 and CDR2 from the germline V gene are KGHSH and LQKENI. CDR3 residues: CASSPGQNTGELFF. CDR3 coding DNA: TGTGCCAGCTCACCGGGACAGAATACCGGGGAGCTGTTTTTT.

V usage is TRBV9 and J usage is TRBJ1-1; possible D gene TRBD1, 5 bases. The V gene's germline CDR1 is SGDLS and CDR2 YYNGEE. The CDR3 totals 14 residues. Trimming stripped 1 base from V and 2 bases from J, with 9 bases between. The CDR3 DNA reads TGTGCCAGCAGCGTATTAGACAGTAACACTGAAGCTTTCTTT. Translation gives CASSVLDSNTEAFF.

The gene calls are TRBV30 and TRBJ2-1; no firm D call. Germline-derived CDR1 and CDR2 are GTSNPN and SVGIG (reference sequence). The CDR3 is 15 residues long. V was shortened by 3 bases and J by 1 base, with 13 bases between the two germline ends. CDR3 DNA: TGTGCCTGGAGGGGTCCTACCTCGTCCTACAATGAGCAGTTCTTC. Translated: CAWRGPTSSYNEQFF. Full variable domain (remainder filled in from reference TRBV30 and TRBJ2-1): SQTIHQWPATLVQPVGSPLSLECTVEGTSNPNLYWYRQAAGRGLQLLFYSVGIGQISSEVPQNLSASRPQDRQFILSSKKLLLSDSGFYLCAWRGPTSSYNEQFFGPGTRLTVL.

This clone is a singleton in its sample. The V gene is TRBV2, the J gene TRBJ1-4; D gene unclear. Germline V lookup: CDR1 SNHLY, CDR2 FYNNEI. CDR3 length: 14 residues. Trimming removed 4 bases at V and 0 bases at J, with 6 bases between. In nucleotides, the CDR3 is TGTGCCAGCAGTGTATTGACAACTAATGAAAAACTGTTTTTT. It is translated as CASSVLTTNEKLFF.

The chain employs TRBV9 and TRBJ2-3; no clear D. The germline V gene encodes CDR1 SGDLS and CDR2 YYNGEE. The CDR3 spans 13 residues. Trimming shortened V by 0 bases and J by 6 bases, and 8 bases separated the two germline ends. The CDR3, as DNA: TGTGCCAGCAGCGTAGCTGTTCTTGATACGCAGTATTTT. Encoded protein: CASSVAVLDTQYF.

Comments on this clone: Other DNA sequences in this specimen translate into the identical CDR3. The chain recombines TRBV9 with TRBJ2-5; TRBD2 matches at 7 bases. The germline CDR1 and CDR2 sequences are SGDLS and YYNGEE. After removal of 0 bases from V and 5 bases from J, the junction contained 1 base not matched to a gene. The CDR3 sequence is 13 residues long. CDR3 protein: CASSVAGGETQYF. The DNA for the CDR3 is TGTGCCAGCAGCGTAGCCGGGGGGGAGACCCAGTACTTC.

The rearrangement links TRBV5-1 to TRBJ2-1, with 9 bases identical to TRBD1. This CDR3 contains 15 residues. Germline CDR1 and CDR2: SGHRS and YFSETQ. V shed 3 bases and J 8 bases; nucleotides not matched to a gene: 9. The CDR3 DNA is TGCGCCAGCAGCTCGGGACAGGGAGTAAGGGATGAGCAGTTCTTC. Translated, it gives CASSSGQGVRDEQFF.

The chain carries TRBV6-5 and TRBJ1-6; TRBD1 agrees at 9 bases. The germline gives CDR1 MNHEY, CDR2 SVGAGI. Trimming removed 0 bases from V and 10 bases from J; junction bases left unmatched: 4. This CDR3 contains 15 residues. Here the CDR3 reads CASSYSNRGRSPLHF. CDR3 DNA sequence: TGTGCCAGCAGTTACTCGAACAGGGGGCGATCACCCCTCCACTTT.

Here the CDR3 DNA reads TGCGCCAGCGGGACTAGCGACTACAATGAGCAGTTCTTC. Amino acid sequence: CASGTSDYNEQFF. The chain employs TRBV10-1 and TRBJ2-1, with 10 bases matching TRBD2. Looked up from germline, CDR1 is WNHNN and CDR2 is SYGVQD (reference sequence). The trim removed 8 bases at V and 3 bases at J, leaving 1 base unmatched. The CDR3 length is 13 residues.

V is TRBV27 and J is TRBJ1-6; TRBD1 agrees at 7 bases. The CDR3 length is 15 residues. V lost 7 bases to trimming and J lost 3 bases; unmatched junction nucleotides: 6. The V gene's germline CDR1 is MNHEY and CDR2 SMNVEV (reference sequence). CDR3 in DNA: TGTGCCAGCACCCAGGACAGGAACTATAATTCACCCCTCCACTTT. Protein product: CASTQDRNYNSPLHF.

The genes are TRBV5-4 and TRBJ2-3, with 11 bases matching TRBD2. V shed 1 base and J 6 bases; nucleotides not matched to a gene: 10. Germline V gene lookup returns CDR1 SGHNT and CDR2 YYREEE (reference sequence). The CDR3 length is 17 residues. The CDR3 protein is CASSLRLLAGVLDTQYF. CDR3 DNA sequence: TGTGCCAGCAGCTTGCGCCTACTAGCGGGAGTTTTGGATACGCAGTATTTT.

In its sample, this clone was seen once. The CDR3 reads CASSYPRGEQYF. The CDR3 DNA reads TGTGCCAGCAGCTATCCCCGGGGCGAGCAGTACTTC. The rearrangement joins TRBV5-4 to TRBJ2-7, with D possibly being TRBD2 (5 bases). The CDR3 runs to 12 residues. Germline values: CDR1 SGHNT, CDR2 YYREEE (reference sequence). V dropped 3 bases and J dropped 6 bases, with 10 bases sitting between them.

This rearrangement joins TRBV7-3 to TRBJ1-1; D gene uncertain. The CDR3 contains 13 residues. Germline loops: CDR1 SGHTA, CDR2 FQGTGA. V dropped 0 bases and J dropped 4 bases, with 6 bases sitting between them. CDR3 DNA: TGTGCCAGCAGCTTAACTCCCCGCACTGAAGCTTTCTTT. Translation: CASSLTPRTEAFF.

This chain uses TRBV5-5 with TRBJ1-2, with D tentatively TRBD1 (6 bases). V was cut by 4 bases and J by 8 bases, with 18 bases left in between. CDR3 length: 14 amino acids. Germline values: CDR1 SGHKS, CDR2 YYEKEE (reference sequence). CDR3 DNA: TGTGCCAGCAGCCTCTCGGCAGGGGCCAACGGCTACACCTTC. Translating it yields CASSLSAGANGYTF.

This rearrangement joins TRBV21-1 to TRBJ1-4. TRBV21-1 is deemed a pseudogene. The CDR3 totals 12 residues. For the CDR3, the DNA is TGTGCCAGCAGCGAAACGAGGGAAAAACTGTTTTTT. Its protein is CASSETREKLFF.

This sequence joins TRBV14 and TRBJ1-1, with D perhaps matching TRBD1 (5 bases). V dropped 4 bases and J dropped 2 bases, with 8 bases sitting between them. CDR3 length: 13 amino acids. The germline gives CDR1 SGHDN, CDR2 FVKESK. DNA for the CDR3: TGTGCCAGCAGCCTATGGGGCAACACTGAAGCTTTCTTT. Its protein product is CASSLWGNTEAFF.

The chain links TRBV6-1 to TRBJ1-4; TRBD1 might be the D (6 bases). The CDR3 runs to 16 residues. The V gene lost 2 bases and the J gene lost 3 bases, with 13 bases spanning the gap. The germline V gene has CDR1 MNHNS and CDR2 SASEGT. The CDR3 bases are TGTGCCAGCAGTGAAATGGGGGGGGCGCCTAATGAAAAACTGTTTTTT. It translates to CASSEMGGAPNEKLFF.

V and J are TRBV7-6 and TRBJ1-5, with D possibly matching TRBD1 (5 bases). This CDR3 region has 15 residues. Germline lookup yields CDR1 SGHVS and CDR2 FNYEAQ. V lost 5 bases, J lost 4 bases, and 15 bases lay in between. The DNA for the CDR3 is TGTGCCAGCAGCCCCAGAGGTAGGGGAAATCAGCCCCAGCATTTT. Protein product: CASSPRGRGNQPQHF.

V and J are TRBV7-7 and TRBJ1-1; D not certain. From germline, CDR1 is SSHAT and CDR2 FNYEAQ (reference sequence). This CDR3 is 13 amino acids long. V lost 2 bases to trimming and J lost 1 base, with 5 bases between them. CDR3: CASSLTRNTEAFF. The CDR3 DNA sequence: TGTGCCAGCAGCTTAACGAGGAACACTGAAGCTTTCTTT.

The chain links TRBV28 to TRBJ2-4; 9 bases align to TRBD2. In germline, CDR1 is MDHEN, CDR2 SYDVKM. The CDR3 spans 17 residues. The V segment lost 2 bases and the J segment 0 bases; nucleotides outside the gene matches: 5. In nucleotides, the CDR3 is TGTGCCAGCAGTTTACCCGGGACTAGCATAGCCAAAAACATTCAGTACTTC. Translated: CASSLPGTSIAKNIQYF.

In DNA, the CDR3 is TGCGCCAGCAGCCAACTAGCGACTCAATTGAGCTCCTACAATGAGCAGTTCTTC. Translation: CASSQLATQLSSYNEQFF. This chain uses TRBV4-1 with TRBJ2-1; D possibly corresponds to TRBD2 (6 bases). CDR1 MGHRA and CDR2 YSYEKL come from the germline V gene. Trimming cost V 2 bases and J 0 bases, with 17 bases left between them. This CDR3 has 18 amino acids.

The sample holds one count of this clone. The chain couples TRBV28 to TRBJ1-1; D gene uncertain. The CDR3 sequence is 13 residues long. Deletions cut 3 bases from V and 10 bases from J, with 15 bases between. The germline V gene encodes CDR1 MDHEN and CDR2 SYDVKM. This CDR3 reads CASSFGRLMLAFF. DNA for the CDR3: TGTGCCAGCAGTTTCGGGAGGCTAATGTTAGCTTTCTTT.

Concerning this clone itself: The junction and the germline gene differ at one end; a read error may be behind it. This chain uses TRBV14 with TRBJ1-1, with D maybe TRBD1 (6 bases). The CDR3 runs to 16 residues. Germline V gene sequence: CDR1 SGHDN, CDR2 FVKESK. The CDR3 here is CTSSQTGNARGPEAFF. The CDR3 bases are TGTACCAGCAGCCAAACAGGGAACGCCCGGGGTCCTGAAGCTTTCTTT.

V and J are TRBV6-1 and TRBJ2-3; D not resolved. The germline CDR1 and CDR2 sequences are MNHNS and SASEGT. The ends were cut back, 0 bases at V and 2 bases at J, with 12 bases in the middle. The CDR3 totals 16 residues. CDR3 DNA sequence: TGTGCCAGCAGTGAAGCGCTTGACTCCCCCACAGATACGCAGTATTTT. Encoded protein: CASSEALDSPTDTQYF.